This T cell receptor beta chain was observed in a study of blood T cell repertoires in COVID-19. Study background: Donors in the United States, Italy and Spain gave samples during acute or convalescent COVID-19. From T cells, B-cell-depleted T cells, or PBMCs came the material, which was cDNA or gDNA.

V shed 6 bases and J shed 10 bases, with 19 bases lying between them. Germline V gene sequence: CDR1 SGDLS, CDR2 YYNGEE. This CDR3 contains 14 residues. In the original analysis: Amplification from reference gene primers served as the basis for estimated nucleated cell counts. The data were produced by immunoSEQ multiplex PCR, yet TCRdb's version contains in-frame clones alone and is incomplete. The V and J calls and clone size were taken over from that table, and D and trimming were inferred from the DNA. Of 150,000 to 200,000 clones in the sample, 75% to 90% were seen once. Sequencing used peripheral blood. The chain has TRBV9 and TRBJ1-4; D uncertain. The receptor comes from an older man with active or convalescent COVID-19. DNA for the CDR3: TGTGCCAGCATAAACCGTCTTCCCGGTCGAAAACTGTTTTTT. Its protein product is CASINRLPGRKLFF.